The table lists the clone carrying this T cell receptor (beta chain) with many counts. Its antigen is currently unknown. V trimming: 2 bases; J trimming: 5 bases; junction bases outside the gene matches: 7. CDR1 is GTSNPN, CDR2 SVGIG, per germline (reference sequence). This CDR3 is 15 amino acids long. The data were obtained in a study of HIV-infected children after antiretroviral therapy interruption. Notes on the study in general: Naive CD4+ sequences overlapped less between time points once interruption began.

The TCR library was built from RNA with a 3' RACE protocol and unique molecular identifiers. Using its own MiXCR run on the 3' RACE reads, TCRdb lists one record per CDR3 protein. The profile covers more than 85,000 distinct CDR3 sequences, with roughly 6.7% appearing a single time and 0.9% to 1.4% taken by the ten largest. The treatment is: PENTA 11 planned treatment interruption arm or continuous ART arm. The V gene is TRBV30, the J gene TRBJ1-5, with 9 positions matching TRBD1. Sequences were derived from CD45RA+ CD4+ T cells from PBMCs, pooled from several time points, sampled from a donor given antiretroviral therapy, either interrupted or continuous. This sample's subset: naive CD4+ CD45RA+ CD45RO- T cells. The source is a pool of human donors with HIV. CDR3 coding DNA: TGTGCCTGGAGTACCCGGGACAGGGATCATCAGCCCCAGCATTTT. Residues: CAWSTRDRDHQPQHF.